These 7 T cell receptor beta chains were all obtained from the same sample, sequenced in a study of blood T cells in healthy people across ages (dated by TCRdb to the mid-2010s). The library was generated by 5' RACE. Sequencing relied on an Illumina HiSeq 2500. A second PCR of about 6 to 11 cycles was performed with a sample-barcoded 5' primer and a J-beta primer mix. TCRdb ran its own pipeline on the public reads, namely fastp trimming at Q25 and MiXCR clone calling, and kept in-frame beta chains. Entries are consolidated by CDR3 protein sequence, retaining the most common genes and DNA. The sample yields approximately 600,000 distinct CDR3 sequences; under 65% were counted once. The ten top clones hold approximately 37% of the sample. The sequencing sample was made of blood. These receptors originate from a man in his sixties in good health.

The V call is TRBV7-8, the J call TRBJ1-1; 9 positions agree with TRBD1. The V segment lost 9 bases and the J segment 5 bases; nucleotides outside the gene matches: 10. The germline CDR1 and CDR2 sequences are SGHVS and FQNEAQ. The CDR3 covers 14 residues. The CDR3 reads CARSATTGGTEAFF. The CDR3 coding sequence is TGTGCCAGAAGCGCCACGACAGGGGGGACTGAAGCTTTCTTT.

This clonotype turned up a few times. The chain uses TRBV6-2 or TRBV6-3 and TRBJ2-7; TRBD1 aligns across 10 bases. The CDR3 sequence is 15 residues long. Trimming removed 4 bases from V and 3 bases from J; junction bases left unmatched: 6. Germline V gene data show CDR1 as MNHEY and CDR2 as SVGEGT. The CDR3 loop is CASSLQRTGGYEQYF. The CDR3, as DNA: TGTGCCAGCAGTTTACAAAGGACAGGGGGCTACGAGCAGTACTTC.

The J gene is TRBJ2-3, the V gene TRBV20-1; tentative D call: TRBD2 (6 bases). Germline CDR1 DFQATT, CDR2 SNEGSKA (reference sequence). The ends were cut back, 4 bases at V and 4 bases at J, with 15 bases in the middle. This CDR3 region has 14 residues. The CDR3: CSATRGANSDTQYF. CDR3 bases: TGCAGTGCTACGCGGGGAGCCAATTCAGATACGCAGTATTTT.

The CDR3 DNA is TGCAGTGCTAACCGCCTCCTAACTAGCGGGGGGGAAGCAGATACGCAGTATTTT. It is translated as CSANRLLTSGGEADTQYF. This sequence joins TRBV20-1 and TRBJ2-3; 13 bases fit TRBD2. There are 18 residues in the CDR3. V shed 4 bases and J 4 bases; nucleotides not matched to a gene: 14. From germline, CDR1 is DFQATT and CDR2 SNEGSKA (reference sequence).

This clonotype was seen only a few times. V gene TRBV6-6 combines with J gene TRBJ1-4, with D hard to call. CDR1 is MNHNY, CDR2 SVGAGI, per germline (reference sequence). Trimming took off 8 bases at V and 0 bases at J, with 10 bases between the two ends. The CDR3 consists of 14 residues. CDR3 protein: CASQQAATNEKLFF. DNA of the CDR3: TGTGCCAGCCAGCAGGCAGCAACTAATGAAAAACTGTTTTTT.

This clonotype was seen a handful of times. V is TRBV5-1 and J is TRBJ2-5, with 7 bases fitting TRBD2. V shed 0 bases, J shed 11 bases, and the junction held 16 bases outside the gene matches. CDR1 and CDR2 (germline): SGHRS, YFSETQ. The CDR3 consists of 16 residues. CDR3 coding DNA: TGCGCCAGCAGCTTGGAGGGAGGGCGAAGGGCCTACGGGCAGTACTTC. It yields the protein CASSLEGGRRAYGQYF. The entire variable domain, with the rest obtained from reference TRBV5-1 and TRBJ2-5, is as follows: KAGVTQTPRYLIKTRGQQVTLSCSPISGHRSVSWYQQTPGQGLQFLFEYFSETQRNKGNFPGRFSGRQFSNSRSEMNVSTLELGDSALYLCASSLEGGRRAYGQYFGPGTRLLVL.

The chain employs TRBV13 and TRBJ2-7, with 7 nucleotides matching TRBD1. The CDR3 consists of 14 residues. CDR1 is PRHDT and CDR2 is FYEKMQ in the germline V gene (reference sequence). J was trimmed by 3 bases and V by 2 bases; bases with no gene match: 4. The CDR3 DNA sequence: TGTGCCAGCAGCTTAAACAGGGGCCACTACGAGCAGTACTTC. Translated, it gives CASSLNRGHYEQYF.